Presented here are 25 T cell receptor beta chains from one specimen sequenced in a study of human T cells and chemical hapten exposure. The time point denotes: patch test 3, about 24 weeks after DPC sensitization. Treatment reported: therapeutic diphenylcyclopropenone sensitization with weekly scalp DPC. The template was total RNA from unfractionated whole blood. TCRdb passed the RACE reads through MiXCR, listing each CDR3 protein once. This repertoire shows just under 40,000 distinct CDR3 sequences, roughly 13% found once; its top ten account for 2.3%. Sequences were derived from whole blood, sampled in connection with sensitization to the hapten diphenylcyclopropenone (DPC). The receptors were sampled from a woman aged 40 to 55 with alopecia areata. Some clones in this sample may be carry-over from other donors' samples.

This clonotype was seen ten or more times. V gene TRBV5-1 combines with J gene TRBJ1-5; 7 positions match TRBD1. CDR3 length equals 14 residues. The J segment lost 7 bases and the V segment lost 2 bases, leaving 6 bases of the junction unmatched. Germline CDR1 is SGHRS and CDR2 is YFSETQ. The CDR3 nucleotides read TGCGCCAGCAGCTTCTCCGGGACAGACCAGCCCCAGCATTTT. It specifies CASSFSGTDQPQHF.

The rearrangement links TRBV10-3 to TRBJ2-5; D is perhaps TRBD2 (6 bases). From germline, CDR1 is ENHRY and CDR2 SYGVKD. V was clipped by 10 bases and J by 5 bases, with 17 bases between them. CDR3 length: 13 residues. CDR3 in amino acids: CATEGLHGETQYF. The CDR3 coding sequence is TGTGCCACCGAGGGACTCCATGGGGAGACCCAGTACTTC.

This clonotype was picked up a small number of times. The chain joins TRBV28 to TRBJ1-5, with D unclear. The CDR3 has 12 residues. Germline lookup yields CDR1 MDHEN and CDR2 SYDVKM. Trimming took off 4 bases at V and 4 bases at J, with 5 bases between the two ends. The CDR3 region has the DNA TGTGCCAGCAGTTCTAATAATCAGCCCCAGCATTTT. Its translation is CASSSNNQPQHF.

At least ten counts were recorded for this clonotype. The CDR3 nucleotides read TGCTGCCCTGAAGACGCGAGGAACACTGAAGCTTTCTTT. This translates into CCPEDARNTEAFF. The genes are TRBV20-1 and TRBJ1-1; D ambiguous. The CDR3 loop spans 13 amino acids. Germline V gives CDR1 DFQATT, CDR2 SNEGSKA (reference sequence).

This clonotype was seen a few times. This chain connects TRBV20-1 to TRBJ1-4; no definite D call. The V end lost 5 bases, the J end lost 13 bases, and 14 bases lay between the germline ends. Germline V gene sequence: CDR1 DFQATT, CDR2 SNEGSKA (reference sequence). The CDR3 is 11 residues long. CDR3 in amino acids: CSAGRTSGLFF. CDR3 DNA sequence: TGCAGTGCTGGACGAACAAGCGGACTGTTTTTT.

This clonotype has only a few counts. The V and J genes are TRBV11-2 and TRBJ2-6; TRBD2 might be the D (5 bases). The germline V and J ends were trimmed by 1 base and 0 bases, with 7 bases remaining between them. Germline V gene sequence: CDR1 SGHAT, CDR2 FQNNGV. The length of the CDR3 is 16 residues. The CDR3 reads CASSLGRLSGANVLTF. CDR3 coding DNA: TGTGCCAGCAGCTTAGGGAGGCTCTCTGGGGCCAACGTCCTGACTTTC.

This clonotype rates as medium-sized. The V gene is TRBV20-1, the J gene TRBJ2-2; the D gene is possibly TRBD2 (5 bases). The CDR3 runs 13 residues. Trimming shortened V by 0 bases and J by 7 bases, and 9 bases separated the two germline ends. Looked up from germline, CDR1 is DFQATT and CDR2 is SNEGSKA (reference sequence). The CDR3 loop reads CSARDIRGGELFF. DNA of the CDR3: TGCAGTGCTAGAGATATCCGGGGCGGGGAGCTGTTTTTT.

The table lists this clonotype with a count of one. The CDR3 region has the DNA TGTGCCAGCAGTAAAGTCGGGGATTCACCCCTCCACTTT. Translating it yields CASSKVGDSPLHF. This rearrangement joins TRBV2 to TRBJ1-6, with no clear D. CDR1 and CDR2 from the germline V gene are SNHLY and FYNNEI. The CDR3 consists of 13 residues. The V end lost 5 bases, the J end lost 8 bases, and 10 bases lay between the germline ends.

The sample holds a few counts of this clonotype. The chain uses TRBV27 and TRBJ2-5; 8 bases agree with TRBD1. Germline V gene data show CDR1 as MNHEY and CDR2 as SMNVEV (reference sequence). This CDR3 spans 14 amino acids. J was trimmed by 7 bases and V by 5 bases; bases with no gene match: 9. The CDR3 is CASSRGQAALTQYF. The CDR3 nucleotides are TGTGCCAGCAGTCGGGGACAGGCAGCGTTGACCCAGTACTTC.

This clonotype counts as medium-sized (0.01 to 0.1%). CDR3 sequence (DNA): TGTGCCAGCAGTAGACAGGGGCGAAGCACAGATACGCAGTATTTT. Translating gives CASSRQGRSTDTQYF. J is TRBJ2-3 and V is TRBV6-5; the match to TRBD1 covers 8 bases. Germline loops: CDR1 MNHEY, CDR2 SVGAGI. The CDR3 covers 15 residues. Trimming took 5 bases from V and 0 from J; bases not matched to a gene: 4.

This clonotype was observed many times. The CDR3 DNA follows: TGCAGCGTTGAAGCAGGGGTCTATGGCTACACCTTC. This sequence encodes CSVEAGVYGYTF. The genes are TRBV29-1 and TRBJ1-2; D possibly corresponds to TRBD1 (6 bases). Looked up from germline, CDR1 is SQVTM and CDR2 is ANQGSEA. CDR3 size: 12 residues. Trimming left V 1 base short and J 4 bases short, with 7 bases between.

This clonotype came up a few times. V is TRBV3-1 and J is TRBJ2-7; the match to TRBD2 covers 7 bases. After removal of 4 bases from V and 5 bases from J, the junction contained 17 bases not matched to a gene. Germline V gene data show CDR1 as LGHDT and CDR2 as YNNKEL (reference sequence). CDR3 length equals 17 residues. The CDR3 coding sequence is TGTGCCAGCAGCCGTGTCCTCCCTTGGACTAGTAACCACGAGCAGTACTTC. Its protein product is CASSRVLPWTSNHEQYF.

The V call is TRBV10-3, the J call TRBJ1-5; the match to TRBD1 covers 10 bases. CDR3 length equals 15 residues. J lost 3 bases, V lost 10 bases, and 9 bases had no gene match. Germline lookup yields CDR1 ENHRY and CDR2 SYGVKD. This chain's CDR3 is CATGMGQGSNQPQHF. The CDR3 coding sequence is TGTGCCACGGGGATGGGACAGGGGTCCAATCAGCCCCAGCATTTT.

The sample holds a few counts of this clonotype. CDR3 DNA sequence: TGTGCCAGCAGCTTACGGACAGGGACCTACAATGAGCAGTTCTTC. It yields the protein CASSLRTGTYNEQFF. The chain carries TRBV7-6 and TRBJ2-1; TRBD1 aligns across 8 bases. The length of the CDR3 is 15 residues. Germline V gene sequence: CDR1 SGHVS, CDR2 FNYEAQ. The J segment lost 2 bases and the V segment lost 2 bases, leaving 2 bases of the junction unmatched.

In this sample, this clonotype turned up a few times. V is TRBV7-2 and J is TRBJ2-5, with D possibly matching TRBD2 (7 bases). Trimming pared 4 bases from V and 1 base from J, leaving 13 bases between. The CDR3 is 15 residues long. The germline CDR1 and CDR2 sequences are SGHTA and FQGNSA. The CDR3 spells CASSSIGGVQETQYF. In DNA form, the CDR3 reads TGTGCCAGCAGCTCCATAGGGGGGGTCCAAGAGACCCAGTACTTC.

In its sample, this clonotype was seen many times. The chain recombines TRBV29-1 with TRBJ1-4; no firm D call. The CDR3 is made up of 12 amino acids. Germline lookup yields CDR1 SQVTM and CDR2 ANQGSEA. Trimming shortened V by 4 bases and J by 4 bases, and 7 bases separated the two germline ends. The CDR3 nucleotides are TGCAGCGTTGGGAGCCTTAATGAAAAACTGTTTTTT. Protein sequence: CSVGSLNEKLFF.

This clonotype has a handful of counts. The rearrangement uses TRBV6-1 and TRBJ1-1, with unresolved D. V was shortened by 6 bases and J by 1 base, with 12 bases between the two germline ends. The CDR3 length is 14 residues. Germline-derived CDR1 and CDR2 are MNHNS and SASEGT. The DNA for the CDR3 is TGTGCCAGCAGACCCACATCAGAGAACACTGAAGCTTTCTTT. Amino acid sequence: CASRPTSENTEAFF.

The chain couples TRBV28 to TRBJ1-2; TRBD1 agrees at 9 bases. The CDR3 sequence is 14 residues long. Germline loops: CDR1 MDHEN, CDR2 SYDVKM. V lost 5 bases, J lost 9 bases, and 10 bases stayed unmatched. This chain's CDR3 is CASSGTGSFLSYTF. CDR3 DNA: TGTGCCAGCAGTGGGACAGGGTCATTTTTAAGCTACACCTTC.

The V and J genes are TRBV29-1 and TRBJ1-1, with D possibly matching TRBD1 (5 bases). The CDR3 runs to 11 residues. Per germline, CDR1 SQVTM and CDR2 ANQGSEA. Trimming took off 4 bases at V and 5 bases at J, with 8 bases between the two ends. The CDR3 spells CSVVRATEAFF. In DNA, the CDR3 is TGCAGCGTTGTCAGGGCGACTGAAGCTTTCTTT.

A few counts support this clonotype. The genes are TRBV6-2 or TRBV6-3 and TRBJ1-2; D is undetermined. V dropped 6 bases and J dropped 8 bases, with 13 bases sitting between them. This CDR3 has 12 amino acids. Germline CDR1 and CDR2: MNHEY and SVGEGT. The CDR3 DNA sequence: TGTGCCAGCAGAACGGGAAGGTGGGGCTACACCTTC. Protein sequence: CASRTGRWGYTF.

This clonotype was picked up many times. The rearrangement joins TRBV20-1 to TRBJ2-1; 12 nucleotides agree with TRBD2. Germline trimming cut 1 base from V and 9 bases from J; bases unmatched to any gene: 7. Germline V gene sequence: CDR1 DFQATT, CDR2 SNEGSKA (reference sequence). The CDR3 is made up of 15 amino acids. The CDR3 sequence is CSARVPSGGAAEQFF. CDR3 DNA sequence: TGCAGTGCTAGAGTCCCTAGCGGGGGGGCCGCTGAGCAGTTCTTC.

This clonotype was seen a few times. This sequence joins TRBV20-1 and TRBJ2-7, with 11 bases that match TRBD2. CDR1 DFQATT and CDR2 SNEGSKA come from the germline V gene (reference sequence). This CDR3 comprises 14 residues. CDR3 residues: CSALNSGRADEQYF. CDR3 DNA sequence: TGCAGCGCCCTTAATAGCGGGAGGGCTGACGAGCAGTACTTC.

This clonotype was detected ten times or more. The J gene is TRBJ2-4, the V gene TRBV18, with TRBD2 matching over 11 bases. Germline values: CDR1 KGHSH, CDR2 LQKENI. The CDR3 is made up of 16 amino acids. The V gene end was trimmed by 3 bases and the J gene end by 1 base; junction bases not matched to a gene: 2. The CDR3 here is CASSPSSGGAKNIQYF. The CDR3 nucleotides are TGTGCCAGCTCACCCTCTAGCGGGGGGGCCAAAAACATTCAGTACTTC.

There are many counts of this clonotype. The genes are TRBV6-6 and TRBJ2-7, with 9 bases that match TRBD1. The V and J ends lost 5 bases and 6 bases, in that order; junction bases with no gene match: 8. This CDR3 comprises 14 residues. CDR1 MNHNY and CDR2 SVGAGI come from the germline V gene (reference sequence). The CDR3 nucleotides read TGTGCCAGCAGTCAACAGGGGGCATACGTCGAGCAGTACTTC. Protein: CASSQQGAYVEQYF.

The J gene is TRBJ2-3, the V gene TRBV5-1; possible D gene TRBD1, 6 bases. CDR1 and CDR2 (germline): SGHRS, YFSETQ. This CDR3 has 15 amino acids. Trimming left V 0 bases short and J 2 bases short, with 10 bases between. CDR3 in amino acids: CASSLDREYTDTQYF. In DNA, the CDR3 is TGCGCCAGCAGCTTGGACAGGGAATACACAGATACGCAGTATTTT.